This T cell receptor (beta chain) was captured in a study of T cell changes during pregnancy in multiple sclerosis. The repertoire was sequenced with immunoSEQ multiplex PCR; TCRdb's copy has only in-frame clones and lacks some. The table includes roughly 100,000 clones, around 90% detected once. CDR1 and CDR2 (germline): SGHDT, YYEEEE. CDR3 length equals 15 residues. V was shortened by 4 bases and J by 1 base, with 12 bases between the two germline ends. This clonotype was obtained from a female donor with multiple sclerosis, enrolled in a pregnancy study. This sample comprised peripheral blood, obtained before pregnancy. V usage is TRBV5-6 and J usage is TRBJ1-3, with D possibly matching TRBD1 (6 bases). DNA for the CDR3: TGTGCCAGCAGCGGACAGAGGGGTTCTGGAAACACCATATATTTT. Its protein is CASSGQRGSGNTIYF.